This TCR beta chain appears in the sequencing data of a study of blood T cell repertoires in COVID-19. Background on the study: Samples came from the United States, Italy and Spain, spanning acute and convalescent COVID-19. T cells, B-cell-depleted T cells, or PBMCs supplied cDNA or gDNA.

Clones were sequenced by immunoSEQ multiplex PCR, and TCRdb holds only the in-frame ones, with some missing. There are a few hundred thousand clones in the sample; about 87% occur only once, and approximately 9% lies in the top ten. Each participant's cohort was designated according to participant-reported clinical history. V was clipped by 4 bases and J by 4 bases, with 17 bases between them. Looked up from germline, CDR1 is LNHDA and CDR2 is SQIVND (reference sequence). This CDR3 is 16 amino acids long. This chain connects TRBV19 to TRBJ2-1, with a weak D call TRBD2 (6 bases). The sequence derives from a woman aged 18-30 years who had recovered from COVID-19. Sample: PBMCs or T cells enriched from blood (not recorded which). The CDR3: CASSTVRPGGYNEQFF. The CDR3 DNA is TGTGCCAGTAGTACCGTACGTCCCGGGGGTTACAATGAGCAGTTCTTC.